This note documents a single T cell receptor (beta chain) sequence. Indicated time point: cycle 4 day 1 (C4D1), after less than 7 weeks of nivolumab. The patients all showed relapse after autologous stem cell transplantation, while their brentuximab vedotin exposure varied. The data belong to a study of PD-1 blockade in classical Hodgkin lymphoma. About the research overall: Patients were dosed intravenously with nivolumab at 3 mg/kg every 2 weeks.

Sequencing was performed with immunoSEQ multiplex PCR; in TCRdb, only in-frame clones are kept and a portion is missing. Of about 92,000 clones in the sample, 83% were seen once. The CDR3 totals 12 residues. Germline V CDR1 and CDR2: SGHDN, FVKESK. Trimming shortened V by 0 bases and J by 7 bases, and 6 bases separated the two germline ends. The genes are TRBV14 and TRBJ1-2; no firm D call. The TCR comes from a human donor with classical Hodgkin lymphoma. This sample comprised peripheral blood mononuclear cells (PBMCs), obtained before the fourth cycle of nivolumab. CDR3 in amino acids: CASSQDPSGYTF. The CDR3 DNA reads TGTGCCAGCAGCCAAGATCCCAGTGGCTACACCTTC.